The present TCR beta chain was sequenced within a study of T cell repertoires in cytomegalovirus infection. In the study overall: Signatures in public TCR beta sequences pointed to both CMV infection and matching HLA type.

There are a few counts of this clonotype. Germline loops: CDR1 SGHAT, CDR2 FQNNGV. CDR3 length equals 15 residues. Trimming left V 0 bases short and J 6 bases short, with 15 bases between. TCRdb used MiXCR to reprocess the reads, holding one entry per CDR3 protein. In the table there are around 270,000 distinct CDR3 sequences, approximately 9% of which are singletons. The rearrangement links TRBV11-2 to TRBJ2-7; D ambiguous. This receptor was identified in a human donor in good health (CMV status not recorded). Some clones in this sample may be carry-over from other donors' samples. What was sequenced was PBMCs. CDR3 DNA sequence: TGTGCCAGCAGCTTAGAAGGTGGCAGTCTACTCGAGCAGTACTTC. Translating it yields CASSLEGGSLLEQYF. The full variable domain, with the rest looked up from reference TRBV11-2 and TRBJ2-7, is EAGVAQSPRYKIIEKRQSVAFWCNPISGHATLYWYQQILGQGPKLLIQFQNNGVVDDSQLPKDRFSAERLKGVDSTLKIQPAKLEDSAVYLCASSLEGGSLLEQYFGPGTRLTVT.